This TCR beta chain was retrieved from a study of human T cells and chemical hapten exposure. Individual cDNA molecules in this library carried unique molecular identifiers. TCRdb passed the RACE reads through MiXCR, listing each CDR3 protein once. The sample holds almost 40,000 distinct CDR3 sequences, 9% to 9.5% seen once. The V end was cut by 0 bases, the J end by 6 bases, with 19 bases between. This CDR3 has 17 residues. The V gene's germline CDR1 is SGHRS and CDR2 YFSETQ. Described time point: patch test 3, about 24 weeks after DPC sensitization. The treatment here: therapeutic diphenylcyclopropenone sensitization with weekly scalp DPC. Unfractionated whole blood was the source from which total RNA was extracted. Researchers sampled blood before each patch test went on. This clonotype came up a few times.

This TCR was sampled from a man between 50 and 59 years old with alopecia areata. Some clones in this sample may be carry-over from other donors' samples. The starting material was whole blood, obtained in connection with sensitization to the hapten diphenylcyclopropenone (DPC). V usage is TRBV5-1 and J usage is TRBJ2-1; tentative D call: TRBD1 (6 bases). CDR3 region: CASSLGTGSLGRNEQFF. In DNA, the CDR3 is TGCGCCAGCAGCTTGGGAACAGGGAGTTTGGGTCGCAATGAGCAGTTCTTC.